This T cell receptor (beta chain) was obtained from a study of blood T cell repertoires in COVID-19. The table came from immunoSEQ multiplex PCR; TCRdb's copy has only in-frame clones and leaves some out. The sample carries about 350,000 clones, 89% recorded once. The CDR3 is 16 residues long. Trimming pared 4 bases from V and 7 bases from J, leaving 18 bases between. The V gene's germline CDR1 is SGHRS and CDR2 YFSETQ. Sequencing input: peripheral blood. The receptor's source is an older woman with COVID-19, enrolled during active disease. The chain has TRBV5-1 and TRBJ1-6; TRBD1 is a possible D gene (5 bases). Here the CDR3 reads CASSPVGQTGNSPLHF. CDR3 bases: TGCGCCAGCAGCCCGGTCGGACAAACCGGGAATTCACCCCTCCACTTT.